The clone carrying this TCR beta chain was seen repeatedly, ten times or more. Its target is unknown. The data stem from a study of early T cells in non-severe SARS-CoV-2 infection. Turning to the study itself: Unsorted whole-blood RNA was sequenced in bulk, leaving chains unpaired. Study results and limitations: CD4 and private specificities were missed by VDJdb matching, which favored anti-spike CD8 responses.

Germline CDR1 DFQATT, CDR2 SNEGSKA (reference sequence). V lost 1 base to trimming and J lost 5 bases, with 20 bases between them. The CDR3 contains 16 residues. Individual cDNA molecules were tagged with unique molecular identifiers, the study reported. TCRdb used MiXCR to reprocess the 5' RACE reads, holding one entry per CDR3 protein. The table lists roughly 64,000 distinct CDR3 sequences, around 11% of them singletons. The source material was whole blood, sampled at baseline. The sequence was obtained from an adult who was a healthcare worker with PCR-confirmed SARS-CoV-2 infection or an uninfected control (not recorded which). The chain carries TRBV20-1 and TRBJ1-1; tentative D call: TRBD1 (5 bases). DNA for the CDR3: TGCAGTGCTAGAGCACCGCCCAGGGTAGGGCGGACTGAAGCTTTCTTT. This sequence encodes CSARAPPRVGRTEAFF.